This T cell receptor (beta chain) was found in a study of cytomegalovirus exposure and HLA in healthy donors. The study ran its PCR with 60 Vbeta and 13 Jbeta primers. The table came from immunoSEQ multiplex PCR; TCRdb's copy has only in-frame clones and leaves some out. The table records 150,000 to 200,000 clones, about four fifths of them present only once. Germline V lookup: CDR1 SGHVS, CDR2 FQNEAQ. With 3 bases removed from V and 5 bases from J, the gap between germline ends came to 16 bases. This CDR3 region has 15 residues. Study outcomes and limitations: A later analysis linked fewer than 20,000 TCR beta sequences to HLA alleles at 0.05 false discovery rate.

About this clone: No antigen is known for it.

Sequencing was done on a sample of PBMCs. The sequence was obtained from a woman between 45 and 60 years old in good health and CMV-seronegative. This rearrangement joins TRBV7-8 to TRBJ1-1; D not resolved. The CDR3: CASSLTPIGGTEAFF. In DNA, the CDR3 is TGTGCCAGCAGCTTGACCCCGATAGGAGGGACTGAAGCTTTCTTT.